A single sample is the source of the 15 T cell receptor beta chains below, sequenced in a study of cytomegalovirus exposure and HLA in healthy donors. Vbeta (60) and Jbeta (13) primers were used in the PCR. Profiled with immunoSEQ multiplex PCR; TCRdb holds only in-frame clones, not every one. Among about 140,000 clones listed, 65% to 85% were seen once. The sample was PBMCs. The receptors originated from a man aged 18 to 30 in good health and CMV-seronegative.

This CDR3 is CASSEMLGAENQPQHF. The CDR3 DNA reads TGTGCCAGCAGTGAAATGCTAGGGGCGGAGAATCAGCCCCAGCATTTT. This chain connects TRBV6-1 to TRBJ1-5; weak D call: TRBD1 (5 bases). The ends were cut back, 2 bases at V and 4 bases at J, with 15 bases in the middle. This CDR3 is built from 16 residues. Germline values: CDR1 MNHNS, CDR2 SASEGT.

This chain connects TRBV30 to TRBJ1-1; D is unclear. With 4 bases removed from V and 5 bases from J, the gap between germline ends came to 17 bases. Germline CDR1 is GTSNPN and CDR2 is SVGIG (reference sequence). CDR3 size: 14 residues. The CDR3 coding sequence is TGTGCCTGGACCGGGGTAGGGAGGGAAACTGAAGCTTTCTTT. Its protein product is CAWTGVGRETEAFF. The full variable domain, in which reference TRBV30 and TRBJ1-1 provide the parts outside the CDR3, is SQTIHQWPATLVQPVGSPLSLECTVEGTSNPNLYWYRQAAGRGLQLLFYSVGIGQISSEVPQNLSASRPQDRQFILSSKKLLLSDSGFYLCAWTGVGRETEAFFGQGTRLTVV.

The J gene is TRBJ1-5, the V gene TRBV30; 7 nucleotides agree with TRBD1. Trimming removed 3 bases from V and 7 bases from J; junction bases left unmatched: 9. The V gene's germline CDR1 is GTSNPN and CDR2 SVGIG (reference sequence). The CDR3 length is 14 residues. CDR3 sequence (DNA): TGTGCCTGGAGCGCAGGGGGTGGCGGGCAGCCCCAGCATTTT. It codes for CAWSAGGGGQPQHF. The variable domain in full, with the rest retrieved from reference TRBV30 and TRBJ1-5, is SQTIHQWPATLVQPVGSPLSLECTVEGTSNPNLYWYRQAAGRGLQLLFYSVGIGQISSEVPQNLSASRPQDRQFILSSKKLLLSDSGFYLCAWSAGGGGQPQHFGDGTRLSIL.

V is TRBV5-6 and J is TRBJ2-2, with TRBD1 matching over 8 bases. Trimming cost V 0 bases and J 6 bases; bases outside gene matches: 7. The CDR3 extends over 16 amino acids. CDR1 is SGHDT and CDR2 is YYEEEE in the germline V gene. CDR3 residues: CASSLDPGGFPGELFF. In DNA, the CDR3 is TGTGCCAGCAGCTTGGATCCAGGGGGCTTTCCCGGGGAGCTGTTTTTT.

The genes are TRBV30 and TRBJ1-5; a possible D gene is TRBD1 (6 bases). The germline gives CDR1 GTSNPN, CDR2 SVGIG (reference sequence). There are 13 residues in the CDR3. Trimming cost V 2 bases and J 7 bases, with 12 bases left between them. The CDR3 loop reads CAWSPGTNQPQHF. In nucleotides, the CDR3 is TGTGCCTGGAGTCCAGGGACAAACCAGCCCCAGCATTTT.

CDR3 amino acids: CAISDRVAGAYNEQFF. The CDR3 DNA reads as TGTGCCATCAGTGATCGGGTGGCAGGGGCCTACAATGAGCAGTTCTTC. The V gene is TRBV10-3, the J gene TRBJ2-1, with TRBD1 as a possible D gene (6 bases). V was trimmed by 3 bases and J by 2 bases, leaving 14 bases between them. CDR3 length: 16 amino acids. CDR1 ENHRY and CDR2 SYGVKD come from the germline V gene.

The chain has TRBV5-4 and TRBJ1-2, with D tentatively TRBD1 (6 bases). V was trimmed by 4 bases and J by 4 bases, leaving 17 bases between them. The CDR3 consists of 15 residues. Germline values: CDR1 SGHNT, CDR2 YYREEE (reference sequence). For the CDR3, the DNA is TGTGCCAGCAGCCCGTACGGGCAGGGGACCTATGGCTACACCTTC. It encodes CASSPYGQGTYGYTF.

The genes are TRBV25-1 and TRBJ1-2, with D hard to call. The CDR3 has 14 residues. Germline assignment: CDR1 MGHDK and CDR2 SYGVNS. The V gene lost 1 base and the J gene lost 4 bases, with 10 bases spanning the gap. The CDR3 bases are TGTGCCAGCAGTGAATCAGGCAGCATCTATGGCTACACCTTC. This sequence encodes CASSESGSIYGYTF.

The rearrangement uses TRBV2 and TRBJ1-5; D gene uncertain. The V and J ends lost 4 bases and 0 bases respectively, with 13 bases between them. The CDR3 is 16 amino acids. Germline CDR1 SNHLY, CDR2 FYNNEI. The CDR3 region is CASSVIREYSNQPQHF. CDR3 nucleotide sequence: TGTGCCAGCAGTGTAATCCGGGAATATAGCAATCAGCCCCAGCATTTT.

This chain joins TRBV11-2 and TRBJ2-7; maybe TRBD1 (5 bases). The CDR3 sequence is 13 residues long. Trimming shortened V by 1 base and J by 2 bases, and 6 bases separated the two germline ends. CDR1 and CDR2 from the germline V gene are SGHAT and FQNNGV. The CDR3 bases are TGTGCCAGCAGCTTAGGACAGACCTACGAGCAGTACTTC. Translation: CASSLGQTYEQYF.

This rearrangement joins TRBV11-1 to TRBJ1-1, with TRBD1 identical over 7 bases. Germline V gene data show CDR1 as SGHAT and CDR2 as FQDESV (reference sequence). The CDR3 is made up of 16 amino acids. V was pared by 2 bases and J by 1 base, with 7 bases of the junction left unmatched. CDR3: CASSLFGDSWNTEAFF. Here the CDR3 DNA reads TGTGCCAGCAGCTTATTTGGGGACAGTTGGAACACTGAAGCTTTCTTT.

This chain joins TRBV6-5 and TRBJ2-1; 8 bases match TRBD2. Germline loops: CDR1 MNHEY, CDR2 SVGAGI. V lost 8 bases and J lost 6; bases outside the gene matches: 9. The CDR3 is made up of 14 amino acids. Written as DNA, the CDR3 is TGTGCCAGCCGGCGGGGGGTCTTCCGCAATGAGCAGTTCTTC. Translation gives CASRRGVFRNEQFF.

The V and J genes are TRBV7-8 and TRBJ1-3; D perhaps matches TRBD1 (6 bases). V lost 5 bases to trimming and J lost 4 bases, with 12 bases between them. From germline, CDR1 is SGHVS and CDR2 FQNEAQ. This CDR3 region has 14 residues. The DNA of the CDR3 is TGTGCCAGCAGCCTCCGGGACACCGGAAACACCATATATTTT. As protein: CASSLRDTGNTIYF. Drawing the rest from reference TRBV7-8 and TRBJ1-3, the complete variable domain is GAGVSQSPRYKVAKRGQDVALRCDPISGHVSLFWYQQALGQGPEFLTYFQNEAQLDKSGLPSDRFFAERPEGSVSTLKIQRTQQEDSAVYLCASSLRDTGNTIYFGEGSWLTVV.

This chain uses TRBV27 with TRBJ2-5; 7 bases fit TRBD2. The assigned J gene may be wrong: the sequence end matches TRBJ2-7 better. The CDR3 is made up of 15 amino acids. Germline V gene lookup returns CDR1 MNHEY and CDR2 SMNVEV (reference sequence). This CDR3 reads CASSRRGGVTYEQYF. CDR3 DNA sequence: TGTGCCAGCAGCCGCCGGGGAGGGGTGACCTACGAGCAGTACTTC.

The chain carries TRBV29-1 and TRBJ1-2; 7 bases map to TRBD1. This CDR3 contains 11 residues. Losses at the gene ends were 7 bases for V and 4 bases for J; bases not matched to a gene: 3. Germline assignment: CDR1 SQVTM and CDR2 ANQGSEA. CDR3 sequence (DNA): TGCAGCGGCCGGACAGGCTATGGCTACACCTTC. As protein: CSGRTGYGYTF.